This T cell receptor (beta chain) was obtained from a study of T cell changes during pregnancy in multiple sclerosis. Only in-frame clones appear in the TCRdb table, and some are missing; sequencing was by immunoSEQ multiplex PCR. This table has around 120,000 clones, more than 85% appearing once. This TCR came from a female donor with multiple sclerosis, enrolled in a pregnancy study. The starting material was peripheral blood, obtained after pregnancy.

This CDR3 is CASRIPALGGEKLFF. The CDR3 DNA reads TGTGCCAGCAGGATCCCGGCTTTAGGGGGAGAAAAACTGTTTTTT. This sequence joins TRBV6-1 and TRBJ1-4; a possible D gene is TRBD1 (6 bases). Germline-derived CDR1 and CDR2 are MNHNS and SASEGT. The germline V and J ends were trimmed by 6 bases and 8 bases, with 19 bases remaining between them. CDR3 size: 15 residues.